This T cell receptor beta chain was recorded in a study of OX40 agonist ivuxolimab in advanced cancers. Across the study: Partial responses were achieved by three patients, of whom one had hepatocellular carcinoma and two had cutaneous melanoma.

Study findings and constraints: Some of the nonresponding patients also showed low levels of normalized T-cell clonal expansion.

TCRdb's table, derived via immunoSEQ multiplex PCR, lists solely in-frame clones and lacks some. The sample comprises about 35,000 clones, approximately 90% of which are singletons, and 25% to 35% rests with the top ten. With respect to this clone: The antigen is undetermined.

Germline CDR1 is MNHEY and CDR2 is SMNVEV (reference sequence). This CDR3 is built from 15 residues. V lost 3 bases and J 0 bases, leaving 9 bases between the germline ends. The sequencing here drew on CD4+ or CD8+ T cells sorted from blood, taken in a trial of the OX40 agonist ivuxolimab. The receptor was derived from an adult with an advanced solid tumor such as melanoma, head and neck, liver or kidney cancer. V gene TRBV27 combines with J gene TRBJ2-1; D is undetermined. The CDR3 nucleotides are TGTGCCAGCAGTTTTATTGATCACTCCTACAATGAGCAGTTCTTC. Protein: CASSFIDHSYNEQFF.